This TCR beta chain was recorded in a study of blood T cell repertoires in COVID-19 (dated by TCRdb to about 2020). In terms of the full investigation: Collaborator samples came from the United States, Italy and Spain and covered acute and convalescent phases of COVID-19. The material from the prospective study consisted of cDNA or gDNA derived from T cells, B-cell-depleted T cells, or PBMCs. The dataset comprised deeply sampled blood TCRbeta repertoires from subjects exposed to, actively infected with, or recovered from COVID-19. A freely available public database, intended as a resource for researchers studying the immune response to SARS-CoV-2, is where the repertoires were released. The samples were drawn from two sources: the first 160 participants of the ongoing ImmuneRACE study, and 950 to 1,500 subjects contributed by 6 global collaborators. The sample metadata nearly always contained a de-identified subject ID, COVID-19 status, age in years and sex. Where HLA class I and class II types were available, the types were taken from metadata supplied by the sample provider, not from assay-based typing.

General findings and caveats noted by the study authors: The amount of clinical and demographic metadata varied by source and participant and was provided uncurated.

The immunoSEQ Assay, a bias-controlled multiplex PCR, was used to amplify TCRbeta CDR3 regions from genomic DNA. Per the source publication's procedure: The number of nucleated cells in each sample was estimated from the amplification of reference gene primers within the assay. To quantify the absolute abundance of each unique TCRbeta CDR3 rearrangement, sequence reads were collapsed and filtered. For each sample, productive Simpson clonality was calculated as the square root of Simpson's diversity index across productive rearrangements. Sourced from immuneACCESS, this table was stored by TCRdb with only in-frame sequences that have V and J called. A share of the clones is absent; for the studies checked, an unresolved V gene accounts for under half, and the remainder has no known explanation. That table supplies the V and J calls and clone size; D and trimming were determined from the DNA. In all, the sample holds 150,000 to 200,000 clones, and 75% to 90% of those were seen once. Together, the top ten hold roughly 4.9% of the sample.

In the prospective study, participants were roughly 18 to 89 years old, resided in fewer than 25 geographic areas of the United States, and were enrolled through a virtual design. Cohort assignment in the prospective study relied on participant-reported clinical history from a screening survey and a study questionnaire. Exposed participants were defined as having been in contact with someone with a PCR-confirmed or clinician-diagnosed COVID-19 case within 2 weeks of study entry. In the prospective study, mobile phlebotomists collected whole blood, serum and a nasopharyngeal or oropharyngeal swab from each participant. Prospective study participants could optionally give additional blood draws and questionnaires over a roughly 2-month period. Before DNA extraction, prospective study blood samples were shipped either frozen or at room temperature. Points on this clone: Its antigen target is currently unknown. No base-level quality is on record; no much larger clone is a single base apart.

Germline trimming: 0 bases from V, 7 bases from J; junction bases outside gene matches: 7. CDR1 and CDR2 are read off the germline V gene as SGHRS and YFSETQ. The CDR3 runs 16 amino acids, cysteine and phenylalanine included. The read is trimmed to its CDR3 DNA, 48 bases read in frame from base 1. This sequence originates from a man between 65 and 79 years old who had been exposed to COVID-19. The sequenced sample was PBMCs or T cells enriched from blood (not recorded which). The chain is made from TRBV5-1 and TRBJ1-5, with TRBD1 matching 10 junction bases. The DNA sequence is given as TGCGCCAGCAGCTTGGGGGACAGGGGTCAGGAACAGCCCCAGCATTTT. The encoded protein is CASSLGDRGQEQPQHF.